The 7 T cell receptor beta chains given below trace back to one sample, sequenced in a study of blood T cell repertoires in COVID-19. Repertoires were generated with immunoSEQ multiplex PCR, while TCRdb's copy carries only in-frame clones and drops some. The sample has approximately 190,000 clones; about 81% are singletons. The sequencing sample was made of peripheral blood. These TCRs come from a man in his thirties or forties with active or convalescent COVID-19.

This chain uses TRBV5-4 with TRBJ1-6; D call uncertain. Germline lookup yields CDR1 SGHNT and CDR2 YYREEE (reference sequence). The V gene lost 0 bases and the J gene lost 6 bases, with 10 bases spanning the gap. There are 15 residues in the CDR3. The CDR3: CASSLDGWSNSPLHF. The CDR3 nucleotides are TGTGCCAGCAGCTTGGATGGATGGAGTAATTCACCCCTCCACTTT.

V gene TRBV5-1 combines with J gene TRBJ2-1, with a possible D match to TRBD2 (5 bases). V gave up 4 bases and J gave up 1 base, with 9 bases separating them. CDR3 length: 14 amino acids. Germline V gene sequence: CDR1 SGHRS, CDR2 YFSETQ. The DNA of the CDR3 is TGCGCCAGCAGCAATAGCGAGTCCTACAATGAGCAGTTCTTC. It translates to CASSNSESYNEQFF.

The V call is TRBV3-1 (or the pseudogene TRBV3-2), the J call TRBJ1-6; D is possibly TRBD1 (5 bases). CDR1 and CDR2 from the germline V gene are LGHDT and YNNKEL (reference sequence). V lost 6 bases and J 7 bases, leaving 13 bases between the germline ends. This CDR3 has 14 amino acids. CDR3 sequence reads: CASSEGVWNSPLHF. The CDR3 DNA sequence: TGTGCCAGCAGTGAAGGGGTCTGGAATTCACCCCTCCACTTT.

This clone was seen many times. The chain recombines TRBV19 with TRBJ1-1; D is possibly TRBD1 (6 bases). CDR1 LNHDA and CDR2 SQIVND come from the germline V gene (reference sequence). V was pared by 11 bases and J by 0 bases, with 19 bases between. The CDR3 is made up of 15 amino acids. This CDR3 is CASKVGGHMNTEAFF. The CDR3 coding sequence is TGTGCCTCAAAAGTTGGGGGACACATGAACACTGAAGCTTTCTTT.

This chain's CDR3 is CASSSLAGGSYEQYF. The CDR3 nucleotides are TGTGCCAGCAGTTCCCTAGCGGGAGGATCCTACGAGCAGTACTTC. The chain couples TRBV27 to TRBJ2-7, with TRBD2 matching over 11 bases. After removal of 4 bases from V and 1 base from J, the junction contained 3 bases not matched to a gene. The CDR3 contains 15 residues. Germline CDR1 is MNHEY and CDR2 is SMNVEV (reference sequence).

CDR3 loop: CASSLRTDYGYTF. CDR3 DNA sequence: TGTGCCAGCAGTTTACGGACAGACTATGGCTACACCTTC. V and J are TRBV27 and TRBJ1-2, with D possibly TRBD1 on 6 matching bases. This CDR3 is 13 amino acids long. Germline V CDR1 and CDR2: MNHEY, SMNVEV (reference sequence). Deletions cut 2 bases from V and 3 bases from J, with 7 bases between.

The chain couples TRBV2 to TRBJ1-5; 11 bases align to TRBD1. The CDR3 extends over 17 amino acids. Trimming took 6 bases from V and 0 from J; bases not matched to a gene: 7. Germline V gene lookup returns CDR1 SNHLY and CDR2 FYNNEI. The CDR3 reads CASRGTGGSYSNQPQHF. DNA for the CDR3: TGTGCCAGCAGGGGGACAGGGGGGTCCTATAGCAATCAGCCCCAGCATTTT.